What follows describes a single T cell receptor (beta chain). Its antigen is not known. This sample is part of a study of CD8+ T cells in alopecia areata. Indicated treatment: oral pan-JAK inhibitor, 5-10 mg twice daily. The study, taken as a whole, reports: Lesional scalp, especially alopecia totalis/universalis, showed higher clonality than normal scalp. A great number of expanded lesional clones endured in scalp and blood during tofacitinib.

This CDR3 spans 13 amino acids. Germline V CDR1 and CDR2: MNHEY, SMNVEV (reference sequence). V lost 6 bases and J lost 4, with 12 bases in between. RNA, once extracted, was reverse transcribed into cDNA for use as the sequencing template. This table comes from immunoSEQ multiplex PCR, and its TCRdb copy is limited to in-frame clones, with some not included. The sample holds under 150,000 clones, 50% to 65% seen once. Sample: CD4+ T cells sorted from blood, taken at week 24, from a patient treated with tofacitinib. The chain is built from TRBV27 and TRBJ1-2, with D unclear. This TCR came from a human donor with alopecia areata. The CDR3 DNA follows: TGTGCCAGCAGGACCATCCGAGCCTATGGCTACACCTTC. It encodes CASRTIRAYGYTF.